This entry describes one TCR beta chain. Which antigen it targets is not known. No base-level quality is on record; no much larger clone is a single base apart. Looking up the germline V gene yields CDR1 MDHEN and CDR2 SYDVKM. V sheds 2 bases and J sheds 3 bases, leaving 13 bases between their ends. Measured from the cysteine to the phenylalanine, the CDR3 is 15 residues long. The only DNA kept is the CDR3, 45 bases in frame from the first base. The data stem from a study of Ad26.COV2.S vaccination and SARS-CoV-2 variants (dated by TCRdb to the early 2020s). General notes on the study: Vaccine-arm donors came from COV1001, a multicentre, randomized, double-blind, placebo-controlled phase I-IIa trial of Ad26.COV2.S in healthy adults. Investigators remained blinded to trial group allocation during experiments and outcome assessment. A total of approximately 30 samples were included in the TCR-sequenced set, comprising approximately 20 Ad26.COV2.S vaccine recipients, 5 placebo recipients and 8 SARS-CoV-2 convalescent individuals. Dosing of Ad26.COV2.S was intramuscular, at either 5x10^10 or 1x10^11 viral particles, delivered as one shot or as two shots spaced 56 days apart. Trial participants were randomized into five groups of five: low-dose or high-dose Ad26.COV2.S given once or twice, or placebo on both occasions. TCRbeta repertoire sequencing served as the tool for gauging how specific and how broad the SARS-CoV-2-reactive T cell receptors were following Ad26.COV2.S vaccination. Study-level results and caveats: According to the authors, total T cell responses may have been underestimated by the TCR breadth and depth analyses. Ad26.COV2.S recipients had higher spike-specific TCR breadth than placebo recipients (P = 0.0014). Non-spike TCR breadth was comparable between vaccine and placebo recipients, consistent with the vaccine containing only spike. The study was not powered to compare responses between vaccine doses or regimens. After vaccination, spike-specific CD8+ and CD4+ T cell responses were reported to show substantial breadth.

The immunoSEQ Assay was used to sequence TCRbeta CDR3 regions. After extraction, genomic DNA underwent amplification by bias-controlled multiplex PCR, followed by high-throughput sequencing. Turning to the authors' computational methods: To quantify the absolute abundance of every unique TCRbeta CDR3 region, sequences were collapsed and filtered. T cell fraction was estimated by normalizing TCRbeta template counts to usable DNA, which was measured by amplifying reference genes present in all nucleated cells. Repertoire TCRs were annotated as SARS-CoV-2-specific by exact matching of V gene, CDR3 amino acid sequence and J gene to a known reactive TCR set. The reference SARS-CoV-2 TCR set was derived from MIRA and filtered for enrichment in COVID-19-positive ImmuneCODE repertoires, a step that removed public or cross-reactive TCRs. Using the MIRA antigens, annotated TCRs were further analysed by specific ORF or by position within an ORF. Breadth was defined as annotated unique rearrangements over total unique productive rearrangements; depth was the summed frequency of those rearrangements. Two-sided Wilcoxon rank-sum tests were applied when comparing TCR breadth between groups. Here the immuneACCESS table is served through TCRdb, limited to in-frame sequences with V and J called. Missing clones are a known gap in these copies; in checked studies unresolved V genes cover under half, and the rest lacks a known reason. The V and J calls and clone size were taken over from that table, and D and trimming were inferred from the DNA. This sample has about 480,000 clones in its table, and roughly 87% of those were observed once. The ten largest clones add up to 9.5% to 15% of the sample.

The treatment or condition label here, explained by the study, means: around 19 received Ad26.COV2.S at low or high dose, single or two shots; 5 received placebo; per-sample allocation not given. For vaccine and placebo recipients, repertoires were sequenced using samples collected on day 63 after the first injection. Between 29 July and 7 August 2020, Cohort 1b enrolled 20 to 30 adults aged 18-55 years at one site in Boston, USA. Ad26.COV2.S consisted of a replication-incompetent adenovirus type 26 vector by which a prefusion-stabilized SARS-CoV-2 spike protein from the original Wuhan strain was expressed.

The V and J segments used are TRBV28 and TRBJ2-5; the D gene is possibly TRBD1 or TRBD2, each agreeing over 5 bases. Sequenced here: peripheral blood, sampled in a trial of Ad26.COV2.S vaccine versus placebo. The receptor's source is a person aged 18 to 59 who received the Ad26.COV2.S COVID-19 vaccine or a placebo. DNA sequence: TGTGCCAGCAGTTTAGGGGGTAGGCGTGAAGAGACCCAGTACTTC. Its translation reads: CASSLGGRREETQYF.